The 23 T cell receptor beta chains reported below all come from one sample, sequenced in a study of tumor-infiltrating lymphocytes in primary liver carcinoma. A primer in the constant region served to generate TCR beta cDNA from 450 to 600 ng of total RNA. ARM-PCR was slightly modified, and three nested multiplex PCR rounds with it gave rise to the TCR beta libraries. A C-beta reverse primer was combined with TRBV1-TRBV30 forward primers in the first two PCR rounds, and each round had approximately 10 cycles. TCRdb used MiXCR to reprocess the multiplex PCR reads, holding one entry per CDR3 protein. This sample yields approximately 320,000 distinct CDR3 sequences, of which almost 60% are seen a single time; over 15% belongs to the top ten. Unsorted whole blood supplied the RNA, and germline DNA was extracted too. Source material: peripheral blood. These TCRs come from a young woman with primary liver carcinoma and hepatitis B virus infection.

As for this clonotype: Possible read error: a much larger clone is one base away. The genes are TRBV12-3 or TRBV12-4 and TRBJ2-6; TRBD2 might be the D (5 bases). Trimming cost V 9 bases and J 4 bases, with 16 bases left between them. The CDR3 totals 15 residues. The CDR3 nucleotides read TGTGCCAGAGATCGGGGAAGCTCGGGGGCCAACGTCCTGACTTTC. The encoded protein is CARDRGSSGANVLTF.

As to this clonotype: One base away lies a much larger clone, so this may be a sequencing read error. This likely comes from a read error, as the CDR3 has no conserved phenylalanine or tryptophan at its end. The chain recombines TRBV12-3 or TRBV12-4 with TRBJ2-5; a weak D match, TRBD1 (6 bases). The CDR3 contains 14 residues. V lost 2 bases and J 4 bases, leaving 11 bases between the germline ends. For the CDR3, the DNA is TGTGCCAGCAGTTTAAGGGGGAATGGAGAGACCCAGTACTCC. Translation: CASSLRGNGETQYS.

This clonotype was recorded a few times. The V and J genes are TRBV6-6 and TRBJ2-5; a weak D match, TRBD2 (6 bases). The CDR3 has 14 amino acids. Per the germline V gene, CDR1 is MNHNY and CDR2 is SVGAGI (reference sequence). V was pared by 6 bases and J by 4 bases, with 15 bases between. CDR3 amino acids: CASSRGGGGETQYF. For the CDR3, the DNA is TGTGCCAGCAGCCGTGGGGGAGGTGGAGAGACCCAGTACTTC.

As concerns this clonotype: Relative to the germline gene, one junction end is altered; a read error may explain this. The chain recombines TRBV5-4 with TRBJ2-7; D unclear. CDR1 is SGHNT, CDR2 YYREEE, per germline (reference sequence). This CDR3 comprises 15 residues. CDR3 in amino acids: CAISLPASQSHEQYF. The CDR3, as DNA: TGTGCCATCAGCTTGCCGGCTAGTCAATCCCACGAGCAGTACTTC.

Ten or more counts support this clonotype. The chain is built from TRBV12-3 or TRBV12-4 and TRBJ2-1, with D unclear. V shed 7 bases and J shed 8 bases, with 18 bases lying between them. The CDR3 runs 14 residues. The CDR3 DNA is TGTGCCAGCAAGCCACAGCTGCCGAGCTATGAGCAGTTCTTC. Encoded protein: CASKPQLPSYEQFF.

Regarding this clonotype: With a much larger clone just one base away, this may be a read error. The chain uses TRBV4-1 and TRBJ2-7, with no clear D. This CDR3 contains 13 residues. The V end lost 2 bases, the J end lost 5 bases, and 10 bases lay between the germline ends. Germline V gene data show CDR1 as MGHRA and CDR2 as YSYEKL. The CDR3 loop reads CASSQQDGNEQYF. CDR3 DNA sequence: TGCGCCAGCAGCCAACAGGACGGCAACGAGCAGTACTTC.

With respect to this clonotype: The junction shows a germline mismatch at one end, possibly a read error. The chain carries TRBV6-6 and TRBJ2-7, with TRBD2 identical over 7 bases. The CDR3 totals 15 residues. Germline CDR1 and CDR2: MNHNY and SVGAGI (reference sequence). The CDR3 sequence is CAGSYSRGVGYEQYF. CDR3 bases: TGTGCCGGCAGTTACTCTCGGGGGGTGGGCTACGAGCAGTACTTC.

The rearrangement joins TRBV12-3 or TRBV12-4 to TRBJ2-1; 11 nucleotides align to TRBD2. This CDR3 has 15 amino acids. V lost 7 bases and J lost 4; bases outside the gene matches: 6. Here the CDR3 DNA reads TGTGCCAGCACTAGCGGGAGGCATCCTTACAATGAGCAGTTCTTC. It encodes CASTSGRHPYNEQFF.

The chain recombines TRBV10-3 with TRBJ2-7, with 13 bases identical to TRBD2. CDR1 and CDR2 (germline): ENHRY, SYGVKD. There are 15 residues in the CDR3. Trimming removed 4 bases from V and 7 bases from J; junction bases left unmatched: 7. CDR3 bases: TGTGCCATCAGTGCACTAGCGGGAGGGCCAGAAGAGCAGTACTTC. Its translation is CAISALAGGPEEQYF.

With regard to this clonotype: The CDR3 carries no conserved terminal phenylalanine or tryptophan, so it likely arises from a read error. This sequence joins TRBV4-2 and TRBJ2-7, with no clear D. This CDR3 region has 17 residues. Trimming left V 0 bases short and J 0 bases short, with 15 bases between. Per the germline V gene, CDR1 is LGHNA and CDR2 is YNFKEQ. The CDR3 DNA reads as TGTGCCAGCAGCCAAGATTGGAGCACTTCTAGCTCCTACGAGCAGTACTTA. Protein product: CASSQDWSTSSSYEQYL.

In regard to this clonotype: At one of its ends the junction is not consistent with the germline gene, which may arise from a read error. The CDR3 here is CVSSQDPIGGRTYRQYF. Written as DNA, the CDR3 is TGTGTCAGCAGCCAAGACCCAATAGGCGGGAGAACATATAGGCAGTATTTT. V is TRBV4-2 and J is TRBJ2-3, with 7 positions matching TRBD2. CDR1 and CDR2 from the germline V gene are LGHNA and YNFKEQ. CDR3 size: 17 residues.

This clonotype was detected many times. The chain's CDR3 is CASSQTGGRNTIYF. CDR3 nucleotide sequence: TGTGCCAGCAGCCAGACAGGGGGCAGGAACACCATATATTTT. This sequence joins TRBV12-3 or TRBV12-4 and TRBJ1-3, with TRBD1 identical over 10 bases. The CDR3 totals 14 residues. V was pared by 6 bases and J by 7 bases, with 6 bases of the junction left unmatched.

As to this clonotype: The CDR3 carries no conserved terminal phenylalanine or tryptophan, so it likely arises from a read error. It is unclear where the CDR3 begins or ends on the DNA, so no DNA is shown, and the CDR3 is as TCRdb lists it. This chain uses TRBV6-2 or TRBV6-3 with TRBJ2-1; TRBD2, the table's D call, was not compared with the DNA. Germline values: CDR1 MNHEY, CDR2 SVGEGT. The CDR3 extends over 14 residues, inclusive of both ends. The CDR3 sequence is CASIQSGLAREQFV.

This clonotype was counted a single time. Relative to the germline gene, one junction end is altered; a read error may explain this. CDR3 in DNA: TGTGCCAGCAGGAAGGGACGGGTGAACACTGAAGCTTTATTT. Protein: CASRKGRVNTEALF. The J gene is TRBJ1-1, the V gene TRBV12-3 or TRBV12-4; weak D call: TRBD1 (5 bases). This CDR3 spans 14 amino acids.

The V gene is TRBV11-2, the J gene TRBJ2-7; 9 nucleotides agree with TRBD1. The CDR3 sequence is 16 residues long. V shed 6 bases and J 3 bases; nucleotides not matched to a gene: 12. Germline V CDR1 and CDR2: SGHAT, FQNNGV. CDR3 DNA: TGTGCCAGCAGTCAAGCGGCGGGACAGGGTTGCTACGAGCAGTACTTC. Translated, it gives CASSQAAGQGCYEQYF.

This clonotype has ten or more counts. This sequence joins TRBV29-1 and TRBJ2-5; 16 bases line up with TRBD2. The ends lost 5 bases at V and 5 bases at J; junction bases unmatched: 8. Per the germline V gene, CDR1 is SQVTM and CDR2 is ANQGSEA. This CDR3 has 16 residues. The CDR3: CSVRGGLAGGYETQYF. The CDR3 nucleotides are TGCAGCGTTCGAGGGGGACTAGCGGGAGGGTACGAGACCCAGTACTTC.

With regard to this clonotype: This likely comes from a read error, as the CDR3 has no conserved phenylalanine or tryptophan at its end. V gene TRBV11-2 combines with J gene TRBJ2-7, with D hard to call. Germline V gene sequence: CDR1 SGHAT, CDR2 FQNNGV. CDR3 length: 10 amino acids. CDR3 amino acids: CAGRCDEQYS. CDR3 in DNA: TGTGCCGGCAGGTGTGATGAGCAGTACTCC.

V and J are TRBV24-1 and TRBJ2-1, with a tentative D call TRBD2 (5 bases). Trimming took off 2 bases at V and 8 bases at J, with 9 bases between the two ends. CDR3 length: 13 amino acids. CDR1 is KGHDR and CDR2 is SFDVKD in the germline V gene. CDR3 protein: CATSDSRGDEQFF. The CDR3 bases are TGTGCCACCAGTGATTCTCGGGGAGATGAGCAGTTCTTC.

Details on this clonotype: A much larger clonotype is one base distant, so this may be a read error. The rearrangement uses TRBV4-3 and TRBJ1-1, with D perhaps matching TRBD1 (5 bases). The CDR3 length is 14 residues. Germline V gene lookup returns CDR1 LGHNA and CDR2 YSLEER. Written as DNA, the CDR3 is TGCGCCAGCAGACAAGGCAGGGTAGTTGGTGAAGCTTTCTTT. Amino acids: CASRQGRVVGEAFF.

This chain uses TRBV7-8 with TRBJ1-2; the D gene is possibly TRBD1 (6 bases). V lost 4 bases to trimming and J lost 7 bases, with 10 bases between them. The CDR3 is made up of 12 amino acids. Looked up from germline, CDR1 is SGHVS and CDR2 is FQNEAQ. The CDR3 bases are TGTGCCAGCAGCTCGGACAGAGTTGGCTACACCTTC. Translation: CASSSDRVGYTF. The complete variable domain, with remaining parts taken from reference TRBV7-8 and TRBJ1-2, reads GAGVSQSPRYKVAKRGQDVALRCDPISGHVSLFWYQQALGQGPEFLTYFQNEAQLDKSGLPSDRFFAERPEGSVSTLKIQRTQQEDSAVYLCASSSDRVGYTFGSGTRLTVV.

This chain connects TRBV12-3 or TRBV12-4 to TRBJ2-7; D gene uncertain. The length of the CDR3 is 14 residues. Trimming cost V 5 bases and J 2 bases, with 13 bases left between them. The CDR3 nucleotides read TGTGCCAGCAGTCTTCTAGACCGAGCCTACGAGCAGTACTTC. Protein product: CASSLLDRAYEQYF.

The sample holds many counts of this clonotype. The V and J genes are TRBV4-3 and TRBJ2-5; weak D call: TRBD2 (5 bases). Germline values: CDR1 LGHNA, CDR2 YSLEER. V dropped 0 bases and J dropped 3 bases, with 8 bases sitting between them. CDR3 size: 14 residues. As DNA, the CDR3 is TGCGCCAGCAGCCAAGAGTTGAGGGAAGAGACCCAGTACTTC. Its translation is CASSQELREETQYF.

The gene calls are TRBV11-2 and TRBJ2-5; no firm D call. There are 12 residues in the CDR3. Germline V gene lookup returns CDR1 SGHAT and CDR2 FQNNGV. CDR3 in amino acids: CDISLERETQYF. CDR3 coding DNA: TGTGACATCAGCTTAGAGAGGGAGACCCAGTACTTC.